This record concerns one T cell receptor (beta chain) sequence. No antigen is known for it. Looked up from germline, CDR1 is MNHEY and CDR2 is SMNVEV (reference sequence). Trimming pared 6 bases from V and 8 bases from J, leaving 14 bases between. This CDR3 is 14 amino acids long. This specimen comes from a study of cytomegalovirus exposure and HLA in healthy donors. The wider study: There were 70 million to 95 million unique TCRs (from HLA-typed donors) in an early data release. Study-wide points: Most TCR sequences were uncommon, yet certain public TCRs appeared in many donors. Among donors in an Asian-associated ancestry cluster, a later analysis reportedly found fewer N-insertions than the approximately 700-donor mean. Apparent HLA restriction characterized most CMV-associated TCR beta chains in a later analysis.

The PCR contained 60 Vbeta and 13 Jbeta primers. Only in-frame clones appear in the TCRdb table, and some are missing; sequencing was by immunoSEQ multiplex PCR. This sample has about 98,000 clones, with more than 60% found just once. The genes are TRBV27 and TRBJ1-6; D perhaps matches TRBD1 (5 bases). This sequence originates from a man aged 18 to 35 in good health and CMV-seropositive. The source material was PBMCs. The CDR3 protein is CASRAPGRDSPLHF. Written as DNA, the CDR3 is TGTGCCAGCAGAGCCCCAGGGAGGGATTCACCCCTCCACTTT.